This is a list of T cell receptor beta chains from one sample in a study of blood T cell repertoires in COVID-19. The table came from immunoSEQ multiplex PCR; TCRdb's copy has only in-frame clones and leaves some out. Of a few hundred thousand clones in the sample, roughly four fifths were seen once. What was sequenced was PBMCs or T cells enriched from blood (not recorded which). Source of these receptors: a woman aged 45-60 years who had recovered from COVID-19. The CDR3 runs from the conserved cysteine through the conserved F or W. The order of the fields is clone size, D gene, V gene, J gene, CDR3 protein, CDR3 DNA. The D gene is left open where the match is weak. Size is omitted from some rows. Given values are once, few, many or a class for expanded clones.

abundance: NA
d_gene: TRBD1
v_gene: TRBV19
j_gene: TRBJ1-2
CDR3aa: CASSAGTGAYGYTF
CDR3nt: TGTGCCAGTAGTGCCGGGACAGGGGCCTATGGCTACACCTTC

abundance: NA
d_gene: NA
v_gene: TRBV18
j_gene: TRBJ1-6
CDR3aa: CASSPFETGDNSPLHF
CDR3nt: TGTGCCAGCTCACCATTCGAGACAGGCGATAATTCACCCCTCCACTTT

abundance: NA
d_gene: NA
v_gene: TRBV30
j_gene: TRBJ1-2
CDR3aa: CAWSVLRGYTF
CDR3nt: TGTGCCTGGAGTGTACTTCGGGGCTACACCTTC

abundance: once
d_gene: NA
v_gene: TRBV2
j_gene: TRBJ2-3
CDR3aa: CASSPTDYTQYF
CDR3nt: TGTGCCAGCAGCCCGACTGATTATACGCAGTATTTT

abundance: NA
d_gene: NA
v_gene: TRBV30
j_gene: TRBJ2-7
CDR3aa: CASRPPTGGTSREQYF
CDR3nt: TGTGCCAGCCGCCCCCCGACGGGCGGGACTTCTCGCGAGCAGTACTTC

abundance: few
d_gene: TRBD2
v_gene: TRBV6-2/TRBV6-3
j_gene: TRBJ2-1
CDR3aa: CASSYRSGSGNNEQFF
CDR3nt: TGTGCCAGCAGTTATCGTAGCGGGAGCGGTAACAATGAGCAGTTCTTC

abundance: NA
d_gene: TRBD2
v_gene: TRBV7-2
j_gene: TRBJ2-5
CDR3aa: CASSLRLAGSQETQYF
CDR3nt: TGTGCCAGCAGCCTCAGACTAGCGGGAAGCCAAGAGACCCAGTACTTC

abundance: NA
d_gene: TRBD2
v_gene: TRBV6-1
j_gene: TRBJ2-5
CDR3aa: CASSEAGGRETQYF
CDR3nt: TGTGCCAGCAGTGAGGCGGGGGGGAGAGAGACCCAGTACTTC

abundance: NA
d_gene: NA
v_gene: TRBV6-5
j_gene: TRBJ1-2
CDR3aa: CASSYSRVSGHYGYTF
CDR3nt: TGTGCCAGCAGTTACTCGAGGGTTTCGGGTCACTATGGCTACACCTTC

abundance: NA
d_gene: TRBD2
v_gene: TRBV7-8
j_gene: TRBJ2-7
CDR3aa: CASSSPGLAGGPYEQYF
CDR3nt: TGTGCCAGCAGCTCACCGGGACTAGCGGGAGGGCCCTACGAGCAGTACTTC

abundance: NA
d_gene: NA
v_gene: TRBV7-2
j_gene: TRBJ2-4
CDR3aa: CASSATRDPLSNIQYF
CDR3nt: TGTGCCAGCAGCGCTACGAGGGATCCCCTGAGCAACATTCAGTACTTC

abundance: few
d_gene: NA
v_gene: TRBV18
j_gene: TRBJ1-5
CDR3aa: CASPPPGTTKKTHQPQHF
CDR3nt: TGTGCCAGCCCACCACCAGGGACAACGAAAAAAACCCATCAGCCCCAGCATTTT

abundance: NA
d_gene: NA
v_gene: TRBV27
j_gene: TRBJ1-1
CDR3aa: CASARTARMNTEAFF
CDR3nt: TGTGCCAGCGCGCGTACCGCCAGGATGAACACTGAAGCTTTCTTT

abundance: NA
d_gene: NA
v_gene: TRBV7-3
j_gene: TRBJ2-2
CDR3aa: CASSLTSGGPNTGELFF
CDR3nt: TGTGCCAGCAGCTTAACGTCGGGGGGCCCGAACACCGGGGAGCTGTTTTTT

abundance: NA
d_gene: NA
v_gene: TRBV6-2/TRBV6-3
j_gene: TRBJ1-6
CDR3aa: CASSNGGVSPLHF
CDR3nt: TGTGCCAGCAGCAACGGGGGGGTTTCACCCCTCCACTTT

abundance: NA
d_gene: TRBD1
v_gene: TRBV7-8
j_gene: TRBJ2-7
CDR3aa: CASSSGQGLGIVQYF
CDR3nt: TGTGCCAGCAGCTCCGGACAGGGATTAGGGATAGTGCAGTACTTC

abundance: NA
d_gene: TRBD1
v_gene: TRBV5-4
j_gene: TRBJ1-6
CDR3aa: CASSLGPDRDLHF
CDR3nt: TGTGCCAGCAGCTTGGGTCCGGACAGGGACCTCCACTTT

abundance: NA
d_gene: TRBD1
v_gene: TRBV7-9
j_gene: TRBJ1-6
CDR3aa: CASSLKTGGVRSSPLHF
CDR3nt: TGTGCCAGCAGCTTAAAGACAGGGGGCGTCCGGAGTTCACCCCTCCACTTT

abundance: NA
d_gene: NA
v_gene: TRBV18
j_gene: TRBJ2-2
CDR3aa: CASSPPTNTGELFF
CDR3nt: TGTGCCAGCTCACCACCTACGAACACCGGGGAGCTGTTTTTT

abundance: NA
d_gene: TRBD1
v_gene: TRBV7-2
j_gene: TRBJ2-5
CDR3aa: CASSRDSLRTQYF
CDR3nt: TGTGCCAGCAGCCGGGACAGTTTAAGGACCCAGTACTTC

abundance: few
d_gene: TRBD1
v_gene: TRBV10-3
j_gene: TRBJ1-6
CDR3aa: CAISEQGDFTNSPLHF
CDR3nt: TGTGCCATCAGTGAACAGGGGGATTTTACTAATTCACCCCTCCACTTT

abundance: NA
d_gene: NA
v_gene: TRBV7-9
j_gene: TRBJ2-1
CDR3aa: CASSLAGGSEQFF
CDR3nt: TGTGCCAGCAGCTTAGCAGGAGGGTCCGAGCAGTTCTTC

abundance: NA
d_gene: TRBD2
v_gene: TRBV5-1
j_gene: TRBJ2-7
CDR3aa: CASSLVASGRANEQYF
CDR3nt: TGCGCCAGCAGCTTGGTGGCTAGCGGGAGGGCAAACGAGCAGTACTTC

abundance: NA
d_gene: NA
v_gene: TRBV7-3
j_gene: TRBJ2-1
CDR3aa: CASSPSGHRSSYNEQFF
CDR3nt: TGTGCCAGCAGCCCATCGGGTCACCGGAGCTCCTACAATGAGCAGTTCTTC

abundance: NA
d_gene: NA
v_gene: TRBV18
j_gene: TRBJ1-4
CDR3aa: CASSNRDTGNEKLFF
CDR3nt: TGTGCCAGCTCGAACCGGGACACGGGTAATGAAAAACTGTTTTTT

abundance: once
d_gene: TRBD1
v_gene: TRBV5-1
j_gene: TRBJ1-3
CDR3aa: CASSPDRGGSGNTIYF
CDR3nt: TGCGCCAGCAGCCCGGACAGGGGGGGCTCTGGAAACACCATATATTTT

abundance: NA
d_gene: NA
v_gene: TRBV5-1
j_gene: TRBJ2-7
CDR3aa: CASSSSANSYEQYF
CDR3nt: TGCGCCAGCAGCTCAAGCGCGAACTCCTACGAGCAGTACTTC

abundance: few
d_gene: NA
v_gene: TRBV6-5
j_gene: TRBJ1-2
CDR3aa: CASSYSIPGVGGYTF
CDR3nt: TGTGCCAGCAGTTACTCGATTCCAGGGGTCGGTGGCTACACCTTC

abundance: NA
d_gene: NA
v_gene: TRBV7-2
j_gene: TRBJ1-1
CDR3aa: CASSTGIPEAFF
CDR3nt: TGTGCCAGCAGCACAGGGATCCCTGAAGCTTTCTTT

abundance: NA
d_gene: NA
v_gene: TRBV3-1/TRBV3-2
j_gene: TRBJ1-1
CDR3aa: CASSQGQFDTEAFF
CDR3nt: TGTGCCAGCAGCCAAGGCCAGTTTGACACTGAAGCTTTCTTT

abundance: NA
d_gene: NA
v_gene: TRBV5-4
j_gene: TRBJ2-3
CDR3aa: CASSNQARSTDTQYF
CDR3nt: TGTGCCAGCAGCAATCAGGCGCGCAGCACAGATACGCAGTATTTT

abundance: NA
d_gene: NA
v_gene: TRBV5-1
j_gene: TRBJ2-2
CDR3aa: CASSLGQGTGELFF
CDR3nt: TGCGCCAGCAGCTTGGGGCAGGGGACCGGGGAGCTGTTTTTT

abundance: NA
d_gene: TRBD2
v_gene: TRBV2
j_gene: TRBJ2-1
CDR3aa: CATGLGGRSNNEQFF
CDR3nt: TGTGCCACCGGCCTAGGCGGGAGAAGCAACAATGAGCAGTTCTTC

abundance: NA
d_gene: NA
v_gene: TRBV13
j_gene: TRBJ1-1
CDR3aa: CASSLGTWRETEAFF
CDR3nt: TGTGCCAGCAGCCTGGGTACATGGAGGGAAACTGAAGCTTTCTTT

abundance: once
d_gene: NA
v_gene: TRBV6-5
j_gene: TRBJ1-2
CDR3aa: CASGPQGSNYGYTF
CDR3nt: TGTGCCAGCGGCCCTCAGGGATCCAACTATGGCTACACCTTC

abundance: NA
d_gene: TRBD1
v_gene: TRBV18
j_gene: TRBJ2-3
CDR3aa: CASSGTGKTDTQYF
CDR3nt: TGTGCCAGCTCAGGGACAGGGAAGACAGATACGCAGTATTTT

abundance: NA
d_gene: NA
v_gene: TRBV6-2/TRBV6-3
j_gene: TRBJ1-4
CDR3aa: CASSYPPEAPNEKLFF
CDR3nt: TGTGCCAGCAGTTACCCGCCGGAGGCCCCGAATGAAAAACTGTTTTTT

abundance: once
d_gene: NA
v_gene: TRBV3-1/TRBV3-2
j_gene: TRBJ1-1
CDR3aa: CASSQDKGPVSEAFF
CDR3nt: TGTGCCAGCAGCCAGGACAAGGGGCCGGTGAGTGAAGCTTTCTTT

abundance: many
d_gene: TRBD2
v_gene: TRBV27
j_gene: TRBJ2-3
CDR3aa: CASSSYSGSTDTQYF
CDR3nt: TGTGCCAGCAGCAGCTATAGCGGGAGCACAGATACGCAGTATTTT

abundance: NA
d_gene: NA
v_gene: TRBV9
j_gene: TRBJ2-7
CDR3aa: CASSVATVPSYEQYF
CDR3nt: TGTGCCAGCAGCGTAGCTACCGTCCCCTCCTACGAGCAGTACTTC

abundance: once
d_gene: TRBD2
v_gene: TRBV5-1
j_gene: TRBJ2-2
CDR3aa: CASSLALGGRNTGELFF
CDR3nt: TGCGCCAGCAGCTTGGCCTTGGGCGGGAGGAACACCGGGGAGCTGTTTTTT

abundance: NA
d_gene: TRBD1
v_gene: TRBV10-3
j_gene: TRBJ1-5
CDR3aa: CAISGTGTNQPQHF
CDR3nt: TGTGCCATCAGCGGGACAGGGACCAATCAGCCCCAGCATTTT

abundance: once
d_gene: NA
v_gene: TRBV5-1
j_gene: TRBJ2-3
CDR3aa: CASREGGTRTDTQYF
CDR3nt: TGCGCCAGCAGGGAGGGCGGGACCCGCACAGATACGCAGTATTTT

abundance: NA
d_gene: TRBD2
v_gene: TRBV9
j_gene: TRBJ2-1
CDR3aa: CASSVGAGGTYNEQFF
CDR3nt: TGTGCCAGCAGCGTAGGAGCGGGGGGAACCTACAATGAGCAGTTCTTC

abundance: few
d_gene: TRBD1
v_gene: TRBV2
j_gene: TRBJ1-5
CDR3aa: CASSPPGQGGNQPQHF
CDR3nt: TGTGCCAGCAGTCCCCCGGGACAGGGGGGCAATCAGCCCCAGCATTTT

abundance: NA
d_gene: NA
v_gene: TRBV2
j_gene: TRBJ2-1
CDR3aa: CASSEGSGNEQFF
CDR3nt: TGTGCCAGCAGTGAAGGTTCAGGGAATGAGCAGTTCTTC

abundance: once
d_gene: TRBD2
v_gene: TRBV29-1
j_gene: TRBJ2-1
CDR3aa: CSVETPSGLSNEQFF
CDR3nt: TGCAGCGTTGAGACTCCTAGCGGTTTAAGTAATGAGCAGTTCTTC

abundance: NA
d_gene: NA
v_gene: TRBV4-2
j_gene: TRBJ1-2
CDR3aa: CASSPWTRVDYGYTF
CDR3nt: TGTGCCAGCAGCCCCTGGACTAGGGTGGACTATGGCTACACCTTC

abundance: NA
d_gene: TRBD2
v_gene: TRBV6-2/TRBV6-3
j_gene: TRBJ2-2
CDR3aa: CASSYSGTSVTGELFF
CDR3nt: TGTGCCAGCAGTTACTCGGGGACTAGCGTAACCGGGGAGCTGTTTTTT

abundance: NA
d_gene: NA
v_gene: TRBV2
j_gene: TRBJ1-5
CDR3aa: CASSGVTGNVLSNQPQHF
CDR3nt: TGTGCCAGCAGTGGTGTAACAGGGAATGTCCTTAGCAATCAGCCCCAGCATTTT

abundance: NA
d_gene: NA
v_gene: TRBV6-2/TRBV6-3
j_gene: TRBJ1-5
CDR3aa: CASSIASGPGGWQPQHF
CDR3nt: TGTGCCAGCAGCATCGCATCTGGGCCCGGGGGATGGCAGCCCCAGCATTTT

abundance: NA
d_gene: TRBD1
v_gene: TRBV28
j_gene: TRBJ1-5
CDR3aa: CASNQQGVQPQHF
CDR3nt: TGTGCCAGCAACCAACAGGGGGTTCAGCCCCAGCATTTT

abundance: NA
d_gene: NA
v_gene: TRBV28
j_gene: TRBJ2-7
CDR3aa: CASRTPGLAMEQYF
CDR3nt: TGTGCCAGCAGAACTCCGGGACTGGCTATGGAGCAGTACTTC